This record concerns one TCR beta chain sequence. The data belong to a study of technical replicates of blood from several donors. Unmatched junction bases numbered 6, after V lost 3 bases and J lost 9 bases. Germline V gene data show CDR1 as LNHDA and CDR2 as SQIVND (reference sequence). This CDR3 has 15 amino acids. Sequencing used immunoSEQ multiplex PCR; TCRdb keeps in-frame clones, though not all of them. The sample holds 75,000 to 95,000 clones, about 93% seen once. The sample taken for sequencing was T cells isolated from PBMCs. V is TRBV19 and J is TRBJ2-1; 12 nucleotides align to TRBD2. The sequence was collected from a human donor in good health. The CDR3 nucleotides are TGTGCCAGTAGTATTCAGACTAGCGGGAGCACTGAGCAGTTCTTC. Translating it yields CASSIQTSGSTEQFF.